This T cell receptor (beta chain) stems from a study of T cell responses to AZD1222 COVID-19 vaccine. Study details: Pooling covered second doses at about 4 or about 12 weeks. Broader study findings: In a largely white British group with more females than males, clonal diversity was possibly underestimated. Repertoires were obtained only post-peak T cell response. With dominance at 160-218 and 743-854, vaccine-associated CD4 TCRs spanned spike.

Clones were read by immunoSEQ multiplex PCR, and TCRdb kept only the in-frame ones, dropping some. The table records about 140,000 clones, 90% of them present only once. Between the trimmed V and J ends, which lost 3 bases and 7 bases, there was a span of 18 bases. CDR1 MGHRA and CDR2 YSYEKL come from the germline V gene. This CDR3 comprises 16 residues. This clone was recorded only once. Its target is unknown. The origin of this receptor is an adult in good health. V gene TRBV4-1 combines with J gene TRBJ1-4; no definite D call. The sequencing here drew on peripheral blood, taken on day 0 of AZD1222 vaccination. CDR3: CASSQEILAGREKLFF. CDR3 sequence (DNA): TGCGCCAGCAGCCAGGAGATATTGGCGGGCCGTGAAAAACTGTTTTTT.